One and the same sample provided the 12 T cell receptor beta chains below, sequenced in a study of identical twins. Each CDR3 protein is one row after TCRdb ran MiXCR on the 5' RACE reads. Seen here are about 430,000 distinct CDR3 sequences, 15% to 20% observed once, and the top ten hold 9.5% to 15%. The sequenced sample consisted of naive T cells sorted from blood. These receptors were taken from a man aged 45 to 65 in good health.

This clonotype showed up many times. The rearrangement uses TRBV20-1 and TRBJ2-1; 7 nucleotides line up with TRBD2. The germline gives CDR1 DFQATT, CDR2 SNEGSKA (reference sequence). V lost 1 base and J lost 5; bases outside the gene matches: 8. This CDR3 has 15 amino acids. CDR3 residues: CSARVMTSTDNEQFF. The CDR3 nucleotides are TGCAGTGCTAGAGTTATGACTAGCACCGACAATGAGCAGTTCTTC.

Details on this clonotype: A read error may explain this, as a much larger clone is one base away. CDR3 region: CASREFYEQFF. CDR3 DNA sequence: TGTGCCAGCAGGGAGTTTTACGAGCAGTTCTTC. The chain employs TRBV6-1 and TRBJ2-7, with D unclear. TRBJ2-1 explains the end of the DNA better; the J call may be wrong. Germline CDR1 and CDR2: MNHNS and SASEGT. The CDR3 is 11 residues long.

CDR3 sequence: CSVGVGLAGYTDTQYF. The CDR3 DNA sequence: TGCAGCGTTGGGGTGGGACTAGCGGGATATACAGATACGCAGTATTTT. This chain uses TRBV29-1 with TRBJ2-3; 13 bases fit TRBD2. V lost 4 bases and J lost 3; bases outside the gene matches: 7. The CDR3 is made up of 16 amino acids. CDR1 and CDR2 from the germline V gene are SQVTM and ANQGSEA.

The V and J genes are TRBV7-9 and TRBJ2-1, with TRBD2 matching 11 bases. Trimming at V came to 3 bases and at J to 3 bases, leaving 4 bases not matched to a gene. CDR3 length equals 16 residues. Germline assignment: CDR1 SEHNR and CDR2 FQNEAQ (reference sequence). The CDR3 spells CASSFTSGRFYNEQFF. DNA for the CDR3: TGTGCCAGCAGCTTTACTAGCGGGAGATTCTACAATGAGCAGTTCTTC. The entire variable domain, with the rest obtained from reference TRBV7-9 and TRBJ2-1, is as follows: DTGVSQNPRHKITKRGQNVTFRCDPISEHNRLYWYRQTLGQGPEFLTYFQNEAQLEKSRLLSDRFSAERPKGSFSTLEIQRTEQGDSAMYLCASSFTSGRFYNEQFFGPGTRLTVL.

This clonotype was picked up a small number of times. Here the CDR3 reads CASSGLPFSNEQFF. The CDR3 DNA sequence: TGTGCCAGTAGCGGACTGCCGTTTTCCAATGAGCAGTTCTTC. The chain combines TRBV19 with TRBJ2-1; the D gene is possibly TRBD2 (5 bases). CDR1 and CDR2 (germline): LNHDA, SQIVND (reference sequence). The CDR3 totals 14 residues. Trimming took 6 bases from V and 6 from J, leaving 15 bases between them. The full variable domain, its missing parts supplied by reference TRBV19 and TRBJ2-1, is DGGITQSPKYLFRKEGQNVTLSCEQNLNHDAMYWYRQDPGQGLRLIYYSQIVNDFQKGDIAEGYSVSREKKESFPLTVTSAQKNPTAFYLCASSGLPFSNEQFFGPGTRLTVL.

J is TRBJ1-5 and V is TRBV6-2 or TRBV6-3, with TRBD1 identical over 10 bases. Germline V CDR1 and CDR2: MNHEY, SVGEGT. With V trimmed by 5 bases and J by 4 bases, 14 bases remained unmatched. CDR3 size: 18 residues. The CDR3 region has the DNA TGTGCCAGCAGTACGCGATTCCGGGACAGGGGATTAAATCAGCCCCAGCATTTT. Translation gives CASSTRFRDRGLNQPQHF.

The CDR3 DNA sequence: TGTGCCAGCAGTCCCGACAGGGGGGCCGCCGGGGAGCTGTTTTTT. The encoded protein is CASSPDRGAAGELFF. The V and J genes are TRBV12-3 or TRBV12-4 and TRBJ2-2; the match to TRBD1 covers 9 bases. V shed 5 bases and J 6 bases; nucleotides not matched to a gene: 7. The CDR3 length is 15 residues.

The rearrangement uses TRBV9 and TRBJ2-7; D remains unclear. Germline assignment: CDR1 SGDLS and CDR2 YYNGEE. Trimming took off 0 bases at V and 6 bases at J, with 16 bases between the two ends. The CDR3 totals 15 residues. The CDR3 sequence: CASSVGHGTQSEQYF. Here the CDR3 DNA reads TGTGCCAGCAGCGTAGGCCATGGTACCCAGTCCGAGCAGTACTTC.

This clonotype has only a few counts. The CDR3 DNA reads TGTGCCAGCAGTTTACGGTCTGGGAGCAATCAGCCCCAGCATTTT. Its translation: CASSLRSGSNQPQHF. V is TRBV12-3 or TRBV12-4 and J is TRBJ1-5; unclear D gene. Trimming removed 2 bases at V and 1 base at J, with 9 bases between. There are 15 residues in the CDR3.

This clonotype appeared a few times. For the CDR3, the DNA is TGCGCCAGCAGCCAAGCAGGGGGGAGCACTGAAGCTTTCTTT. Translation gives CASSQAGGSTEAFF. This chain uses TRBV4-3 with TRBJ1-1; TRBD1 matches 7 bases. The junction had 3 bases not matched to a gene; V was cut back by 1 base and J by 4 bases. Germline V gene data show CDR1 as LGHNA and CDR2 as YSLEER. The CDR3 runs 14 residues.

This sequence joins TRBV10-3 and TRBJ1-5, with unresolved D. The CDR3 has 16 amino acids. Germline CDR1 and CDR2: ENHRY and SYGVKD. V was clipped by 0 bases and J by 0 bases, with 9 bases between them. DNA of the CDR3: TGTGCCATCAGTGAGTCGGCGAATGATAGCAATCAGCCCCAGCATTTT. It specifies CAISESANDSNQPQHF.

V gene TRBV5-1 combines with J gene TRBJ1-4; 10 bases map to TRBD1. The V gene end was trimmed by 0 bases and the J gene end by 10 bases; junction bases not matched to a gene: 9. CDR1 SGHRS and CDR2 YFSETQ come from the germline V gene. The CDR3 totals 16 residues. The CDR3 here is CASSLETGTGERKLFF. For the CDR3, the DNA is TGCGCCAGCAGCTTGGAGACCGGGACAGGGGAACGAAAACTGTTTTTT.